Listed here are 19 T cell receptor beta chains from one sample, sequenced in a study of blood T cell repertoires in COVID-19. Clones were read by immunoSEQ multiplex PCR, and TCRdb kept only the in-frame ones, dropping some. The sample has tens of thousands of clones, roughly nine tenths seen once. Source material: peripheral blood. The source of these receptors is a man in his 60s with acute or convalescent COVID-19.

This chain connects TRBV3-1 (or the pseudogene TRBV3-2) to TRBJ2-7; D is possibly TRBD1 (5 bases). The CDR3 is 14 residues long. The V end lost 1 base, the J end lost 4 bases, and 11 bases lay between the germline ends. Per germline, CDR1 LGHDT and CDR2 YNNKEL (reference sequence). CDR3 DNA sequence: TGTGCCAGCAGCCAAGGGCCAGGGAAGTACGAGCAGTACTTC. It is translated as CASSQGPGKYEQYF.

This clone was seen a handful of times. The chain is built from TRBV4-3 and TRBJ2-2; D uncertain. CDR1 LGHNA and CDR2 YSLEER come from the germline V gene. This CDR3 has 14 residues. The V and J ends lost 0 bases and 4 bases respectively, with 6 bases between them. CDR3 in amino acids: CASSQDGGTGELFF. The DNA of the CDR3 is TGCGCCAGCAGCCAAGATGGCGGCACCGGGGAGCTGTTTTTT.

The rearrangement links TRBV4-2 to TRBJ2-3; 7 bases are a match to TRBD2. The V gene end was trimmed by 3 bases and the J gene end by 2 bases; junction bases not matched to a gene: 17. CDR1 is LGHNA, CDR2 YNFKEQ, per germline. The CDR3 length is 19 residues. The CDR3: CASSQGLGGGMMHTDTQYF. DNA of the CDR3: TGTGCCAGCAGCCAGGGCCTTGGGGGGGGTATGATGCACACAGATACGCAGTATTTT.

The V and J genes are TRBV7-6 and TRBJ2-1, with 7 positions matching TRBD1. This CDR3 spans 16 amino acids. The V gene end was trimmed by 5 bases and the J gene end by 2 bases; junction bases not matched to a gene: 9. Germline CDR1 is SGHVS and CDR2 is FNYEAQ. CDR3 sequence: CASSIVAGTAYNEQFF. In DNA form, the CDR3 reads TGTGCCAGCAGCATAGTAGCCGGGACAGCCTACAATGAGCAGTTCTTC.

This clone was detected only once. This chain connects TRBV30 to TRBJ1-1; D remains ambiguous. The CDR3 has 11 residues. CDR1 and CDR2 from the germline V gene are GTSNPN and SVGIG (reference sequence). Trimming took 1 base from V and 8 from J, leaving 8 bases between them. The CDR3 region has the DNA TGTGCCTGGAGTGATGCCAGGGAAGCTTTCTTT. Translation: CAWSDAREAFF.

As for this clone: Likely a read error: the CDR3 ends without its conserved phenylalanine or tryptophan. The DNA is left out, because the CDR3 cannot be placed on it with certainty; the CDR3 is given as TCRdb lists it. The CDR3 sequence is CASSLVTGKDL. V usage is TRBV7-9 and J usage is TRBJ1-5; the D call TRBD1 from the table was never checked on the DNA. CDR1 and CDR2 (germline): SEHNR, FQNEAQ (reference sequence). Inclusive of both ends, the CDR3 amounts to 11 amino acids.

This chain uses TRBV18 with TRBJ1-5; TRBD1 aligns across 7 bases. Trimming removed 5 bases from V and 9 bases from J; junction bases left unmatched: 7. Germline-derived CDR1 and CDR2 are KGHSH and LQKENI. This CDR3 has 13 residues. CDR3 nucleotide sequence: TGTGCCAGCTCATCGGGACAGAGGCGGCCCCAGCATTTT. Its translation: CASSSGQRRPQHF.

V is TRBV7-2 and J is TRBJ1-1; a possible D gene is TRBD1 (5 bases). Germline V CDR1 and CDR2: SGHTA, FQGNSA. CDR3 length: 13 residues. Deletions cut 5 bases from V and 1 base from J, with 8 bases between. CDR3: CASSPTGNTEAFF. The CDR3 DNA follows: TGTGCCAGCAGCCCTACAGGGAACACTGAAGCTTTCTTT.

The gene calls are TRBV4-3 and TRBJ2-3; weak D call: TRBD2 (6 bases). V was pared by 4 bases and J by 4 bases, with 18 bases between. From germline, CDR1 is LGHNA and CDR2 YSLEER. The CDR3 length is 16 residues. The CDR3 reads CASSRRDLGWPDTQYF. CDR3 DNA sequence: TGCGCCAGCAGCCGCCGGGACTTAGGGTGGCCAGATACGCAGTATTTT.

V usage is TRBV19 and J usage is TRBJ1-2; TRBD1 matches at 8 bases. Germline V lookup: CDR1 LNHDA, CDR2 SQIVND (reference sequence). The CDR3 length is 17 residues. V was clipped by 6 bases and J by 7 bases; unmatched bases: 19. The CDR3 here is CASSLQGDGTGGGGYTF. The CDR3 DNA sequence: TGTGCCAGTAGCCTTCAGGGAGACGGGACAGGTGGCGGTGGCTACACCTTC.

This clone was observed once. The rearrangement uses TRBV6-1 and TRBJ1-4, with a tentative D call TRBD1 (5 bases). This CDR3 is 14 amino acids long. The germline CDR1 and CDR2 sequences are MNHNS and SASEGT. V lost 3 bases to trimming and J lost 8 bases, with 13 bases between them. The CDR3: CASSEGQAREKLFF. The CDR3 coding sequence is TGTGCCAGCAGTGAGGGGCAGGCGAGGGAAAAACTGTTTTTT.

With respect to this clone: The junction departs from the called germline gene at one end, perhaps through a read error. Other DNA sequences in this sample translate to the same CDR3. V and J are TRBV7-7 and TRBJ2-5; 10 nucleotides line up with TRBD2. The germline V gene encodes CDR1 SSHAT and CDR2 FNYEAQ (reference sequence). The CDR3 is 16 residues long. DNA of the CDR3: TGTGCTAGCAGCTTAGGGGGTCCTAGCGGGGGAGAGACCCAGTACTTC. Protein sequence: CASSLGGPSGGETQYF.

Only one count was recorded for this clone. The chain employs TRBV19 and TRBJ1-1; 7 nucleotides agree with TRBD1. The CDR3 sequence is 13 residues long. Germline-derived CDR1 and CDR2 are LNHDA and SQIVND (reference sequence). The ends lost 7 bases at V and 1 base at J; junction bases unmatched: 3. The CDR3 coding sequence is TGTGCCAGTACAGGGGGAACGAACACTGAAGCTTTCTTT. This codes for CASTGGTNTEAFF.

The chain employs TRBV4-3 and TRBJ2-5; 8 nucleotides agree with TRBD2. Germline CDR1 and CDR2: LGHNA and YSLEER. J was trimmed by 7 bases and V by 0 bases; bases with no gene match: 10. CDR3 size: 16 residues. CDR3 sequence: CASSQDGGGRAGTQYF. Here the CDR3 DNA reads TGCGCCAGCAGCCAAGACGGCGGGGGGCGTGCGGGGACCCAGTACTTC.

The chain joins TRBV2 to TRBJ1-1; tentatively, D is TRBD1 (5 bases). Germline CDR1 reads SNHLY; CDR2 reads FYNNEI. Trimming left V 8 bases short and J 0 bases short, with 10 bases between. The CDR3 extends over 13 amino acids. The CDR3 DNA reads TGTGCCAGCCGACAGAACCTGAACACTGAAGCTTTCTTT. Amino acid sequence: CASRQNLNTEAFF.

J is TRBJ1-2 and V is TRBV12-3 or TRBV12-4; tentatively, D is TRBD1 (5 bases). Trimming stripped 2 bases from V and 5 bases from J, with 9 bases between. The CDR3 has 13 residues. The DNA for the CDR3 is TGTGCCAGCAGTTTAACAGGTGGATATGGCTACACCTTC. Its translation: CASSLTGGYGYTF.

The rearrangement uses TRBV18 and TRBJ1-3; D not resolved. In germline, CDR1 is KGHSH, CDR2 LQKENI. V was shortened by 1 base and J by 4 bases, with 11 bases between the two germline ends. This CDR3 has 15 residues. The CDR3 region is CASSPQTNKGNTIYF. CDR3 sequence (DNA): TGTGCCAGCTCACCACAGACTAACAAGGGAAACACCATATATTTT.

CDR3 sequence (DNA): TGTGCCAGCAGCTTCGCGGGGGTTCCCCAAGAGACCCAGTACTTC. This translates into CASSFAGVPQETQYF. V usage is TRBV5-5 and J usage is TRBJ2-5; 7 nucleotides agree with TRBD2. Germline-derived CDR1 and CDR2 are SGHKS and YYEKEE (reference sequence). Germline trimming cut 2 bases from V and 1 base from J; bases unmatched to any gene: 5. This CDR3 contains 15 residues.

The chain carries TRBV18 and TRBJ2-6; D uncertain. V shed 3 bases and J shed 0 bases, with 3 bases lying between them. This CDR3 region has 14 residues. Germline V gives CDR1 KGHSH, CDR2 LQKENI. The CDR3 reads CASSPFSGANVLTF. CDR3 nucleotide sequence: TGTGCCAGCTCACCCTTCTCTGGGGCCAACGTCCTGACTTTC.